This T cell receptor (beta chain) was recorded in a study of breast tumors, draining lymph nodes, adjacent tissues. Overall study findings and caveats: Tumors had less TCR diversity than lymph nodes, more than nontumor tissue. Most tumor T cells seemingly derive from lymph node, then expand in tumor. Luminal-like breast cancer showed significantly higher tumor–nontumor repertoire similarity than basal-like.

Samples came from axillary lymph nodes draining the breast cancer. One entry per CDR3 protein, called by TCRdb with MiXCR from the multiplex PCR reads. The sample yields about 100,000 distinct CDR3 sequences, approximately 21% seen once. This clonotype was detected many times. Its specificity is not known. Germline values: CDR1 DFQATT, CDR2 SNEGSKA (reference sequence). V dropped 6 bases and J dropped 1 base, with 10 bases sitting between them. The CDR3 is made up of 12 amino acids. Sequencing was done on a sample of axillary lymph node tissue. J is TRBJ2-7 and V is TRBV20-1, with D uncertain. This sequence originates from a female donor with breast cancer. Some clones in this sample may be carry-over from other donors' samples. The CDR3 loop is CSARPGSYEQYF. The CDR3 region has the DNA TGCAGTGCCCGACCTGGATCCTACGAGCAGTACTTC.